The source of this T cell receptor (beta chain) is a study of beta chain features in type 1 diabetes. Overall study: Across the samples, some 98,000,000 sorted cells were examined in total. Whole-study findings and limits: Type 1 diabetes patients had TCRB CDR3s that were shorter (moderately but significantly so) in all four CD4+ subsets.

The authors reverse transcribed all of the isolated RNA, so sequencing captured expressed TCRB transcripts. Assay: immunoSEQ multiplex PCR; the TCRdb copy retains only in-frame clones and omits some. The data show roughly 700,000 clones, with around 15% seen just once and approximately 0.022% held by the top ten. To note about this clone: No antigen is known for it. Additional DNA sequences in this sample encode the identical CDR3.

The CDR3 totals 12 residues. The V end was cut by 0 bases, the J end by 5 bases, with 4 bases between. Per germline, CDR1 SGDLS and CDR2 YYNGEE. The chain combines TRBV9 with TRBJ2-3; no reliable D call. The receptor comes from a young man with type 1 diabetes. The sequenced sample consisted of naive CD4+ T cells from blood. As DNA, the CDR3 is TGTGCCAGCAGCGTAGAGGGAGATACGCAGTATTTT. It yields the protein CASSVEGDTQYF.